Sequencing of this T cell receptor beta chain was carried out in a study of T cell responses to AZD1222 COVID-19 vaccine. Study context: Samples with a second dose at about 4 or about 12 weeks were pooled together.

TCRdb's table, derived via immunoSEQ multiplex PCR, lists solely in-frame clones and lacks some. Here the sample spans roughly 110,000 clones, about 83% being singletons. The germline V gene has CDR1 MGHDK and CDR2 SYGVNS. V was trimmed by 3 bases and J by 6 bases, leaving 12 bases between them. The CDR3 totals 13 residues. The sample holds many counts of this clone. Its target is not known. General observations from the study: Donors were largely white British and mainly female; clonal diversity was possibly underestimated. Researchers took repertoire samples only after the peak T cell response had come. It was only 6 or 7 AZD1222 recipients who were seropositive at baseline.

V and J are TRBV25-1 and TRBJ2-7, with D hard to call. The sample in question was peripheral blood, obtained on day 0 of AZD1222 vaccination. The sequence derives from an adult in good health. CDR3 coding DNA: TGTGCCAGCAGTGAGCTGTGGTCTGTCGAGCAGTACTTC. It codes for CASSELWSVEQYF.